This note documents a single T cell receptor beta chain sequence. This clonotype was observed a few times. Its antigen has not been determined. No per-base quality is available; no much larger clone lies one base away. This specimen's treatment or condition label, per the study, means: in vitro stimulation with specific CMV peptide epitopes to enrich CMV-specific T cells. Sequenced using an Illumina HiSeq 1500. TCRdb redid the processing of the public reads, applying fastp at Q25 and MiXCR, and retained in-frame beta chains. Rows are unified per CDR3 protein, each entry keeping the most common DNA and genes. The sample has about 920,000 distinct CDR3 sequences on record, 31% of them singletons. About an eighth of the sample comes from the top ten. These data originate in a study of T cell repertoires in cytomegalovirus infection (dated by TCRdb to about 2019). Turning to the overall study: Alongside well-studied HLA-B-restricted epitopes, the peptide stimulations were aimed at recently identified HLA-C-restricted CMV epitopes, whose presentation resists viral immunomodulation. Donor HLA type was relevant to the analysis, as public TCR beta signatures indicated carriage of CMV infection together with the matching HLA type.

Overall study outcomes, separate from this receptor: In both this cohort and an independent roughly 330-donor cohort, the cumulative frequency of public TCR beta family members distinguished carriers of CMV infection plus the relevant HLA type. The ex vivo response was dominated by HLA-C-restricted CMV-specific TCR beta clonotypes, and the single most frequent clonotype in two of eight donors was supplied by these HLA-C-restricted clonotypes.

The TCR comes from a human donor in good health (CMV status not recorded). Some clones in this sample may be carry-over from other donors' samples. The sequences come from cultured CD8+ T cells from PBMCs, collected from culture after CMV antigen stimulation.

The CDR3 sequence is CASNRGGGVGEAFF. The DNA sequence follows: TGTGCCAGCAACCGCGGGGGGGGCGTGGGTGAAGCTTTCTTT. The chain is made from TRBV6-6 and TRBJ1-1; TRBD1 is a weak D gene call, 6 bases matching. The CDR1 and CDR2 encoded by the germline V gene (reference sequence) are MNHNY and SVGAGI. V is shortened by 7 bases, J by 7 bases, and the region joining them spans 19 bases. Taken from cysteine to phenylalanine, the CDR3 has 14 residues. Only the CDR3 portion is preserved as DNA: 42 bases, with reading frame beginning at the first base.